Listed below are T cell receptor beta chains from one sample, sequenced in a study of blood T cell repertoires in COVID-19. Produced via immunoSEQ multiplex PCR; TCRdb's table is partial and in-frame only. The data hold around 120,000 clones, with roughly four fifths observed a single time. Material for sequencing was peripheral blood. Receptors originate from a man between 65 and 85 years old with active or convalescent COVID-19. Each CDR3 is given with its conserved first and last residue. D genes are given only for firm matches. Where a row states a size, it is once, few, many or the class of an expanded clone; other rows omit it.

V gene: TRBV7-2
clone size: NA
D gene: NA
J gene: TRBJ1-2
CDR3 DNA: TGTGCCAGCAGACCCACAAGATCAAAGGAGATCTATGGCTACACCTTC
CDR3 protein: CASRPTRSKEIYGYTF

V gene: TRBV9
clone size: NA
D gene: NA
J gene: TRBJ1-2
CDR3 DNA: TGTGCCAGCAGTGACCAGGGGACCGGAGACTATGGCTACACCTTC
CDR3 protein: CASSDQGTGDYGYTF

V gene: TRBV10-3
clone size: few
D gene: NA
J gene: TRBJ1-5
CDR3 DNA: TGTGCCATCAGTGAGTCGAAGACAGGCCAATTATACAATCAGCCCCAGCATTTT
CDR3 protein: CAISESKTGQLYNQPQHF

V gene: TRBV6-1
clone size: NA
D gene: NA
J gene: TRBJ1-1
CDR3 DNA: TGTGCCAGCAGCGAAGCTATGGGGGGGCTGAGAACTGAAGCTTTCTTT
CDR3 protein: CASSEAMGGLRTEAFF

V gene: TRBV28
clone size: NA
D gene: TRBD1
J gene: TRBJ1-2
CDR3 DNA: TGTGCCAGCCTTGGACAGGGCCCTTTCTATGGCTACACCTTC
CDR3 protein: CASLGQGPFYGYTF

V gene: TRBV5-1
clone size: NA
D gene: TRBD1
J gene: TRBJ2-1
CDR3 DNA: TGCGCCAGCAGCGCGGGACAGGCCTCCTACAATGAGCAGTTCTTC
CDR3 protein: CASSAGQASYNEQFF

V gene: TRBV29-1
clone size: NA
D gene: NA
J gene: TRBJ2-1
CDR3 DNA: TGCAGCGCGAAGGGCGCGGGGTCCTACAATGAGCAGTTCTTC
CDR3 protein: CSAKGAGSYNEQFF

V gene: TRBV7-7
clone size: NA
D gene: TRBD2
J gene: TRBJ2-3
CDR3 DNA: TGTGCCAGCAGCCCGGGACTAGCGGGGTCAGGAGATACGCAGTATTTT
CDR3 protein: CASSPGLAGSGDTQYF

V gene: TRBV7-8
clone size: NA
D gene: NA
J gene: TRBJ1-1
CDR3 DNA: TGTGCCAGCAGCTTAGTCTACAGGAACACTGAAGCTTTCTTT
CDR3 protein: CASSLVYRNTEAFF

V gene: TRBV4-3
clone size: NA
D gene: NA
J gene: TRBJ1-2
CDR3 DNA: TGCGCCAGCAGCCAAGTGGTTGGGAGTACCTATGGCTACACCTTC
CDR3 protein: CASSQVVGSTYGYTF

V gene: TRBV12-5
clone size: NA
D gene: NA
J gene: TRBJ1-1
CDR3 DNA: TGTGCTAGTGGTTTGGCCCTCTCAGGGTCGACTGAAGCTTTCTTT
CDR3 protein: CASGLALSGSTEAFF

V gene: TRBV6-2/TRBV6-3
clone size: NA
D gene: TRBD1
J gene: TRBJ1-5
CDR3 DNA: TGTGCCAGCAGCCGACAGGGTAAGGATATTGGCAATCAGCCCCAGCATTTT
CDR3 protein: CASSRQGKDIGNQPQHF

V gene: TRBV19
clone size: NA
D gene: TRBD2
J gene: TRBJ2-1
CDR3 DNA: TGTGCCAGCGTTCCTAGCGGAGGATACAATGAGCAGTTCTTC
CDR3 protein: CASVPSGGYNEQFF

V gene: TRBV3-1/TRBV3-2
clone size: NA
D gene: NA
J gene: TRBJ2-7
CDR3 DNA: TGTGCCAGCAGCCAAGATAGGAGGTTACAGTACTTC
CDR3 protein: CASSQDRRLQYF

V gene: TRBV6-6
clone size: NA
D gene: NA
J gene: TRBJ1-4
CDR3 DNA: TGTGCCAGCACCTCGGAGTTCGTGCAGATTAATGAAAAACTGTTTTTT
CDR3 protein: CASTSEFVQINEKLFF

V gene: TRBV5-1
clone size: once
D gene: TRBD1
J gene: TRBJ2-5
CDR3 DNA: TGCGCCAGCAGGAGCACCGGGACAGTCCAAGAGACCCAGTACTTC
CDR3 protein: CASRSTGTVQETQYF